The 4 T cell receptor beta chains reported below all come from one sample, sequenced in a study of PD-1 blockade in classical Hodgkin lymphoma. Time point of the sample: cycle 4 day 1 (C4D1), after five to seven weeks of nivolumab. Each patient relapsed following autologous stem cell transplantation, and prior brentuximab vedotin exposure differed. Sequencing was performed with immunoSEQ multiplex PCR; in TCRdb, only in-frame clones are kept and a portion is missing. The data hold over 85,000 clones, with 90% observed a single time. The sequencing here drew on peripheral blood mononuclear cells (PBMCs), taken before the fourth cycle of nivolumab. These receptors were collected from a human donor with classical Hodgkin lymphoma.

The chain carries TRBV28 and TRBJ1-1; 9 bases align to TRBD1. CDR3 length: 15 amino acids. From germline, CDR1 is MDHEN and CDR2 SYDVKM. V dropped 7 bases and J dropped 4; count of bases not matched to a gene: 10. CDR3 DNA: TGTGCCAGCAACCCACAGGGGGCGCGGAGCACTGAAGCTTTCTTT. Its protein product is CASNPQGARSTEAFF.

J is TRBJ1-1 and V is TRBV19; D is perhaps TRBD1 (5 bases). The length of the CDR3 is 15 residues. Germline V gene sequence: CDR1 LNHDA, CDR2 SQIVND (reference sequence). The V end was cut by 4 bases, the J end by 5 bases, with 17 bases between. The CDR3 DNA reads TGTGCCAGTAGTAAAGGGGACGGTGTGATTACTGAAGCTTTCTTT. Amino acids: CASSKGDGVITEAFF.

The chain carries TRBV9 and TRBJ2-7, with TRBD1 matching 9 bases. This CDR3 is built from 15 residues. With 5 bases clipped from V and 2 bases from J, the junction kept 8 bases outside the gene matches. The V gene's germline CDR1 is SGDLS and CDR2 YYNGEE. In DNA, the CDR3 is TGTGCCAGCAGTCCTACAGGGGGCGCGGCCTACGAGCAGTACTTC. Encoded protein: CASSPTGGAAYEQYF.

This chain uses TRBV28 with TRBJ2-7; unclear D gene. CDR3 size: 15 residues. The germline V gene has CDR1 MDHEN and CDR2 SYDVKM. Between the trimmed V and J ends, which lost 9 bases and 0 bases, there was a span of 18 bases. The CDR3 loop is CASTTVLTLSYEQYF. In nucleotides, the CDR3 is TGTGCCAGTACAACGGTGCTAACCCTCTCCTACGAGCAGTACTTC.